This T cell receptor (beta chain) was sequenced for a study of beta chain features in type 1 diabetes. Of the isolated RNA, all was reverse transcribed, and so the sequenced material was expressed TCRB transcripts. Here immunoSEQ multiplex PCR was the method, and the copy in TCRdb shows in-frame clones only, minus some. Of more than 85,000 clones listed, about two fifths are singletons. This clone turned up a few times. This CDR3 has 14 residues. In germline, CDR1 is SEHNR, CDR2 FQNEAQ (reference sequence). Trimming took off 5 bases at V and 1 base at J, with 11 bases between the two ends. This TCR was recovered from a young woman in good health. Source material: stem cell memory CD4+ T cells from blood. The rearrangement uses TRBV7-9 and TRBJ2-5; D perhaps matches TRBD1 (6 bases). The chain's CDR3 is CASSPRTVQETQYF. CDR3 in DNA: TGTGCCAGCAGCCCAAGGACAGTCCAAGAGACCCAGTACTTC. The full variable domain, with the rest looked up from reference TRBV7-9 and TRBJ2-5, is DTGVSQNPRHKITKRGQNVTFRCDPISEHNRLYWYRQTLGQGPEFLTYFQNEAQLEKSRLLSDRFSAERPKGSFSTLEIQRTEQGDSAMYLCASSPRTVQETQYFGPGTRLLVL.